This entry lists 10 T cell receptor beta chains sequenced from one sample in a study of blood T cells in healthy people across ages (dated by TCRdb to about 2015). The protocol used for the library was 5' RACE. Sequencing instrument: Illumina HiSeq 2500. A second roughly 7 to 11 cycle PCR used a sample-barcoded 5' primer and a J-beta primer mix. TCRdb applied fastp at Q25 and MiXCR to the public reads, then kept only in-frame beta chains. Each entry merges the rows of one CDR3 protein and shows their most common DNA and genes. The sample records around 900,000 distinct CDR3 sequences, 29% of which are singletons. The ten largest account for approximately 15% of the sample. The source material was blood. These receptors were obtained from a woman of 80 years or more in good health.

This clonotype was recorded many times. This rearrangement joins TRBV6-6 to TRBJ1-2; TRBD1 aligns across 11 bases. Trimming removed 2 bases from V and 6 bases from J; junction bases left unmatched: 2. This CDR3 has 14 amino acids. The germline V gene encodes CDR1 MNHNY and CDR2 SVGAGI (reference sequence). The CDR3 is CASSYEGQGDGYTF. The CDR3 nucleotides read TGTGCCAGCAGTTACGAGGGACAGGGGGATGGCTACACCTTC.

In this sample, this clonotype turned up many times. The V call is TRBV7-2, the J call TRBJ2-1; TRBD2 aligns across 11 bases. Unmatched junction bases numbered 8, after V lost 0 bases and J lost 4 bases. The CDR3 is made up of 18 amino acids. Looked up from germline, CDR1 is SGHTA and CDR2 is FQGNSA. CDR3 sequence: CASSLALTTSGAYNEQFF. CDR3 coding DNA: TGTGCCAGCAGCTTAGCGCTGACGACTAGCGGGGCGTACAATGAGCAGTTCTTC.

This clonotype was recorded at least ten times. The CDR3 DNA sequence: TGTGCCAGCTCACCACCTGGGGGGGTGTACTATGGCTACACCTTC. Translation gives CASSPPGGVYYGYTF. This chain joins TRBV18 and TRBJ1-2, with D possibly being TRBD1 (5 bases). Germline CDR1 reads KGHSH; CDR2 reads LQKENI. This CDR3 region has 15 residues. The V end lost 0 bases, the J end lost 3 bases, and 11 bases lay between the germline ends.

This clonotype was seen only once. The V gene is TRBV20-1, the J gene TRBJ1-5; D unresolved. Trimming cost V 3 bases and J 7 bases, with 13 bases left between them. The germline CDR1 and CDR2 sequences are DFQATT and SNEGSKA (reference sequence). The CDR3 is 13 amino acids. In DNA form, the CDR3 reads TGCAGTGCTAGGCGACATGGAGGGCAGCCCCAGCATTTT. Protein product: CSARRHGGQPQHF.

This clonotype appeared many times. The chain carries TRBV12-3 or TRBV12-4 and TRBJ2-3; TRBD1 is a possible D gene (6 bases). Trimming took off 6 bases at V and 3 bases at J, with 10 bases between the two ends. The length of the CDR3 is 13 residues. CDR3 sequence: CASRDQGTDTQYF. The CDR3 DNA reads TGTGCCAGCAGAGATCAGGGGACAGATACGCAGTATTTT.

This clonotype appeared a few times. The CDR3 is CSATPQGTTNEKLFF. As DNA, the CDR3 is TGCAGTGCTACCCCCCAAGGGACAACTAATGAAAAACTGTTTTTT. V gene TRBV20-1 combines with J gene TRBJ1-4; D is undetermined. V lost 4 bases, J lost 0 bases, and 12 bases lay in between. The CDR3 runs 15 residues. CDR1 and CDR2 from the germline V gene are DFQATT and SNEGSKA (reference sequence).

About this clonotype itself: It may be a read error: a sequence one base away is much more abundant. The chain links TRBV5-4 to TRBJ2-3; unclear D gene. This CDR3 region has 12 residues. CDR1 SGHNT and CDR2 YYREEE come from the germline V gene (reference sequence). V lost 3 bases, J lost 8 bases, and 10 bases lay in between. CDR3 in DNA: TGTGCCAGCAGCTCCCTGGAAGGTACGCAGTATTTT. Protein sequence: CASSSLEGTQYF.

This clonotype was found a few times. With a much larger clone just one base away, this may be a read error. In nucleotides, the CDR3 is TGTGCCAGCAGCCATGGGGGCCTGGTCGGCCAAGAGACCCAGTACTTC. Amino acid sequence: CASSHGGLVGQETQYF. The chain joins TRBV4-2 to TRBJ2-5; D might be TRBD1 (6 bases). The CDR3 spans 16 residues. The germline V and J ends were trimmed by 3 bases and 1 base, with 15 bases remaining between them. Per the germline V gene, CDR1 is LGHNA and CDR2 is YNFKEQ.

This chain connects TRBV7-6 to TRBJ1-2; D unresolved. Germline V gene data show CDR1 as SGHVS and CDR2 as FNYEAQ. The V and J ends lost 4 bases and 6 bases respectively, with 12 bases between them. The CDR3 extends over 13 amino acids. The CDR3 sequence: CASSSQASNGYTF. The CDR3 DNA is TGTGCCAGCAGCTCCCAAGCGTCTAATGGCTACACCTTC.

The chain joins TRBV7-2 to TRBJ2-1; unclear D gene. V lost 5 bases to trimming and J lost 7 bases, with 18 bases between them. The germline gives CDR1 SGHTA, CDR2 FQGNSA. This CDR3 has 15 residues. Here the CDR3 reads CASSAFIFRANEQFF. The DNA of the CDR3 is TGTGCCAGCAGCGCGTTTATATTTAGGGCTAATGAGCAGTTCTTC.